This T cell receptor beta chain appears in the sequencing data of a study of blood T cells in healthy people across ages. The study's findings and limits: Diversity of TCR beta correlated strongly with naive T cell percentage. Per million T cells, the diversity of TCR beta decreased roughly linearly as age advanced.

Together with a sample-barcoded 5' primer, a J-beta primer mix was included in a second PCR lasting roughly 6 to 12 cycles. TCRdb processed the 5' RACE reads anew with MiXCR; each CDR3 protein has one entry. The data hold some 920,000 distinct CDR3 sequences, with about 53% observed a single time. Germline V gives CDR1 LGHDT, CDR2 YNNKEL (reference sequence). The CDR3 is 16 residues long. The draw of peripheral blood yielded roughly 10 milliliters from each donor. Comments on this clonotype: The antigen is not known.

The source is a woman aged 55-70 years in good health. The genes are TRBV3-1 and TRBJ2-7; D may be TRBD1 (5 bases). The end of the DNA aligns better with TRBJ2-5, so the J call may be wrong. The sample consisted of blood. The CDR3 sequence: CASSQDFQGPKETQYF. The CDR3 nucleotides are TGTGCCAGCAGCCAAGATTTTCAGGGTCCAAAAGAGACCCAGTACTTC.